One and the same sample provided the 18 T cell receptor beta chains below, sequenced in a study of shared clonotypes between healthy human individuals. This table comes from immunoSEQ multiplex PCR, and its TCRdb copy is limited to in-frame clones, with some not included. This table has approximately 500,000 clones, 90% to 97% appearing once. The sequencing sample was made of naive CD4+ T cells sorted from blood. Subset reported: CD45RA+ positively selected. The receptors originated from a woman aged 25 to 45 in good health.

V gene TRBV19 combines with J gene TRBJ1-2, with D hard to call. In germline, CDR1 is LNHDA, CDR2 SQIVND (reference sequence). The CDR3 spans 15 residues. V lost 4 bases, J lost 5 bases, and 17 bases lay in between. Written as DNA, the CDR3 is TGTGCCAGTAGTACACAGCCTCCGGCGGGGTATGGCTACACCTTC. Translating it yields CASSTQPPAGYGYTF.

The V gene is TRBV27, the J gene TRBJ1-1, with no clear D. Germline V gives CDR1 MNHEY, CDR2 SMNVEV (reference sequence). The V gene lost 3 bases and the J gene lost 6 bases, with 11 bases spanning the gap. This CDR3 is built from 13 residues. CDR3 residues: CASSFDLVAEAFF. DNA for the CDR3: TGTGCCAGCAGTTTTGACCTGGTCGCTGAAGCTTTCTTT.

CDR3 bases: TGCGCCAGCAGCTTGTCATGGCTAGCGGTCCGAGGAGGGCCAGATACGCAGTATTTT. Translated: CASSLSWLAVRGGPDTQYF. This chain uses TRBV5-1 with TRBJ2-3; 7 nucleotides line up with TRBD2. The germline V gene has CDR1 SGHRS and CDR2 YFSETQ. The CDR3 consists of 19 residues. V dropped 1 base and J dropped 4; count of bases not matched to a gene: 18.

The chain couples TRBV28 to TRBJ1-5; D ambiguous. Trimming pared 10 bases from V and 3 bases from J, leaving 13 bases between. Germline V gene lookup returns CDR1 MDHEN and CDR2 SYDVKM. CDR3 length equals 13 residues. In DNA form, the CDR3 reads TGTGCCATTTCCCGACCTCCCAATCAGCCCCAGCATTTT. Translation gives CAISRPPNQPQHF.

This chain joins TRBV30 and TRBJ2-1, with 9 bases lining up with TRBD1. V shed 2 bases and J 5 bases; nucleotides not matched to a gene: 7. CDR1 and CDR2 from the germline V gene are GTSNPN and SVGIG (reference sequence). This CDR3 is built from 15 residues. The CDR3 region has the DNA TGTGCCTGGAGTAGGCCGGGACAGGGTCACAATGAGCAGTTCTTC. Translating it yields CAWSRPGQGHNEQFF.

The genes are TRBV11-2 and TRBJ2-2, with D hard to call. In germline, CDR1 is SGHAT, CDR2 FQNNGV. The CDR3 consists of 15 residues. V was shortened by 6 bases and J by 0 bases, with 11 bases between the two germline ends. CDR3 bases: TGTGCCAGCAGGCGAGTAGCCTCGAACACCGGGGAGCTGTTTTTT. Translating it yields CASRRVASNTGELFF.

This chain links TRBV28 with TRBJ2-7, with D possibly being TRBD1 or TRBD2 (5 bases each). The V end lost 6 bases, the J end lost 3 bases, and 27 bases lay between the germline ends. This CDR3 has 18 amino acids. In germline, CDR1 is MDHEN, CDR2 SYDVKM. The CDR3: CASSREGLRDPTLYEQYF. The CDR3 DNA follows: TGTGCCAGCAGCCGAGAGGGCCTCAGGGACCCGACGCTCTACGAGCAGTACTTC.

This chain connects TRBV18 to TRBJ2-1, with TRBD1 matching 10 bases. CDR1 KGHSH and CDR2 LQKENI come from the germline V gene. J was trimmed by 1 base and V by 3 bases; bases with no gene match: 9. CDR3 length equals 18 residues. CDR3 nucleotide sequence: TGTGCCAGCTCACCTTATCGTATGGGACAGGGGTCCTACAATGAGCAGTTCTTC. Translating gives CASSPYRMGQGSYNEQFF.

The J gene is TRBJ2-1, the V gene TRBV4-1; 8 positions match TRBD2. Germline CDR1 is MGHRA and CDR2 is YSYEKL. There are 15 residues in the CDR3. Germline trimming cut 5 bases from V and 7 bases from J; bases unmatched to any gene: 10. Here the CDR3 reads CASSTPGTRGNEQFF. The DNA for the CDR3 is TGCGCCAGCAGCACCCCCGGGACTAGGGGTAATGAGCAGTTCTTC.

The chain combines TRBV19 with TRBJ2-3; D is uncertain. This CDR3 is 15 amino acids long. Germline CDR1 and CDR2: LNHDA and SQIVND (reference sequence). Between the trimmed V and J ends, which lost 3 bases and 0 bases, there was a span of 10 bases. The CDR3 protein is CASSISPPSTDTQYF. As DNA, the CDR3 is TGTGCCAGTAGTATCTCGCCACCGAGCACAGATACGCAGTATTTT. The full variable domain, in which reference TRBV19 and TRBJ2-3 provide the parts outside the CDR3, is DGGITQSPKYLFRKEGQNVTLSCEQNLNHDAMYWYRQDPGQGLRLIYYSQIVNDFQKGDIAEGYSVSREKKESFPLTVTSAQKNPTAFYLCASSISPPSTDTQYFGPGTRLTVL.

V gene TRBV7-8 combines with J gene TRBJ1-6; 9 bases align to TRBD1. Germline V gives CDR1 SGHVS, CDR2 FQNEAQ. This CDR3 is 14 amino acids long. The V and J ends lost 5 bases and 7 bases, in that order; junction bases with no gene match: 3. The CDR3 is CASSKGQGNSPLHF. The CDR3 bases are TGTGCCAGCAGCAAGGGACAGGGAAATTCACCCCTCCACTTT.

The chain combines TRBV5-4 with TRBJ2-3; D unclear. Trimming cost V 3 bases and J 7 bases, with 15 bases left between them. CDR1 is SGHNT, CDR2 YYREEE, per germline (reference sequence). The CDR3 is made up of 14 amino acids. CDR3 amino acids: CASSSPGLTHTQYF. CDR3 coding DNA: TGTGCCAGCAGCTCACCCGGCCTCACGCATACGCAGTATTTT.

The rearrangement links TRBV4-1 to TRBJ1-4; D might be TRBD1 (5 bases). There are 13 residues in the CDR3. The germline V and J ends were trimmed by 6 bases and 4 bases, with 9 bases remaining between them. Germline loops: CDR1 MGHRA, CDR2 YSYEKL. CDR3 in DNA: TGCGCCAGCAGGGGACGGAATAATGAAAAACTGTTTTTT. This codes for CASRGRNNEKLFF.

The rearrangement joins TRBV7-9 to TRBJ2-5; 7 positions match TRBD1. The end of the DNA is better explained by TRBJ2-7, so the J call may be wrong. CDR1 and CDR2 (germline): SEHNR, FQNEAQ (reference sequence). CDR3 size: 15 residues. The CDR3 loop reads CASSSLGQNSYEQYF. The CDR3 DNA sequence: TGTGCCAGCAGCTCACTGGGACAGAACTCCTACGAGCAGTACTTC.

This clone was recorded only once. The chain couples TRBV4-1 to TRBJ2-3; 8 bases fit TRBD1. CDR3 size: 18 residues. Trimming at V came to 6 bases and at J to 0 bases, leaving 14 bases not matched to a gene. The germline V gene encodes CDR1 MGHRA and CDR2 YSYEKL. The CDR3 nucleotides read TGCGCCAGCAGACTCAGGACGACAGGGGATACTAGCACAGATACGCAGTATTTT. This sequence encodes CASRLRTTGDTSTDTQYF.

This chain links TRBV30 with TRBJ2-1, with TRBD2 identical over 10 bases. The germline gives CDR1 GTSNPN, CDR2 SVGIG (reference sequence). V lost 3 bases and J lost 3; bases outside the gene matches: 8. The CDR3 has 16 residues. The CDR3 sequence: CAWSPWTSGVYNEQFF. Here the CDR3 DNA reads TGTGCCTGGAGCCCCTGGACTAGCGGCGTCTACAATGAGCAGTTCTTC.

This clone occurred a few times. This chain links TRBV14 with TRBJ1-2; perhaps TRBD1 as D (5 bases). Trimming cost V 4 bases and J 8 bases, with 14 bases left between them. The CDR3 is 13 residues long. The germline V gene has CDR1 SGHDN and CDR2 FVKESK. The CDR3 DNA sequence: TGTGCCAGCAGCCTTGATGGGGCGGGAGGCTACACCTTC. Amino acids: CASSLDGAGGYTF.

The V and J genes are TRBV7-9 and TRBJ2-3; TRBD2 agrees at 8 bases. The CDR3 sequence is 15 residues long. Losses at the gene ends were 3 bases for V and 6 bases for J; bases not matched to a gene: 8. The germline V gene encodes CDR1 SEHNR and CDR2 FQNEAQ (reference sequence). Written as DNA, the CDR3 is TGTGCCAGCAGCTTGGGCGTCGGGAGGGCGGATACGCAGTATTTT. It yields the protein CASSLGVGRADTQYF.